This entry lists 12 T cell receptor beta chains sequenced from one sample in a study of blood T cells in healthy people across ages. The second PCR ran roughly 6 to 12 cycles with a sample-barcoded 5' primer and J-beta primers. TCRdb reprocessed the 5' RACE reads with MiXCR, giving one entry per CDR3 protein. The sample shows about 1,500,000 distinct CDR3 sequences, roughly 27% of them seen only once. The sequencing sample was made of blood. These receptors were obtained from a woman aged 30 to 39 in good health.

The V call is TRBV12-3 or TRBV12-4, the J call TRBJ2-1; D is possibly TRBD1 (6 bases). Deletions cut 7 bases from V and 9 bases from J, with 19 bases between. The CDR3 is 14 amino acids. The CDR3: CASTWGTPDGEQFF. The DNA for the CDR3 is TGTGCCAGCACCTGGGGGACACCCGACGGTGAGCAGTTCTTC.

This clonotype was recorded a few times. The chain carries TRBV3-1 and TRBJ2-7; 9 nucleotides match TRBD1. This CDR3 has 14 amino acids. J lost 6 bases, V lost 7 bases, and 10 bases had no gene match. Germline V gene sequence: CDR1 LGHDT, CDR2 YNNKEL (reference sequence). The CDR3 spells CASNLGTGTSEQYF. CDR3 DNA: TGTGCCAGCAACCTCGGGACAGGGACTTCCGAGCAGTACTTC.

This clonotype was counted a few times. At one end, the junction sequence differs from germline, possibly due to a read error. The chain joins TRBV29-1 to TRBJ2-7; possible D gene TRBD2, 6 bases. The CDR3 extends over 12 amino acids. The germline V gene has CDR1 SQVTM and CDR2 ANQGSEA. CDR3 coding DNA: TGCAGCGCTCGGAGGGCCGGAAACGAGCGGTACTTC. It translates to CSARRAGNERYF.

The V gene is TRBV7-2, the J gene TRBJ1-2; D may be TRBD1 (5 bases). The V gene lost 6 bases and the J gene lost 3 bases, with 11 bases spanning the gap. The CDR3 is 13 amino acids. CDR1 SGHTA and CDR2 FQGNSA come from the germline V gene. The CDR3 region is CASSKGPDYGYTF. In DNA form, the CDR3 reads TGTGCCAGCAGTAAGGGACCGGACTATGGCTACACCTTC.

V is TRBV7-2 and J is TRBJ1-1; 7 nucleotides align to TRBD1. CDR1 is SGHTA and CDR2 is FQGNSA in the germline V gene. The CDR3 runs 12 residues. The junction had 0 bases not matched to a gene; V was cut back by 3 bases and J by 5 bases. The CDR3 protein is CASSLDRTEAFF. In nucleotides, the CDR3 is TGTGCCAGCAGCTTGGACAGGACTGAAGCTTTCTTT.

The chain uses TRBV21-1 and TRBJ1-3. TRBV21-1 is a recognized pseudogene. The CDR3 consists of 16 residues. Here the CDR3 reads CASSRTGRLSGNTIYF. The CDR3 coding sequence is TGTGCCAGCAGCAGAACCGGACGGCTCTCTGGAAACACCATATATTTT.

J is TRBJ1-5 and V is TRBV4-2; no clear D. The CDR3 has 14 residues. Germline CDR1 is LGHNA and CDR2 is YNFKEQ. V lost 0 bases and J lost 4, with 7 bases in between. The CDR3 DNA sequence: TGTGCCAGCAGCCAAGATGGGGTTAATCAGCCCCAGCATTTT. This encodes CASSQDGVNQPQHF.

The V gene is TRBV6-1, the J gene TRBJ2-7; TRBD2 agrees at 7 bases. V lost 1 base and J lost 4; bases outside the gene matches: 7. The CDR3 consists of 15 residues. CDR1 MNHNS and CDR2 SASEGT come from the germline V gene. The CDR3 DNA reads TGTGCCAGCAGTGAAGGTGGGAGCGGGGTATACGAGCAGTACTTC. Its translation: CASSEGGSGVYEQYF.

The table lists this clonotype with a few counts. The chain uses TRBV27 and TRBJ2-1; D might be TRBD2 (5 bases). Germline V CDR1 and CDR2: MNHEY, SMNVEV (reference sequence). The V gene lost 6 bases and the J gene lost 5 bases, with 14 bases spanning the gap. The CDR3 has 14 amino acids. The CDR3 DNA is TGTGCCAGCAGAACCGACTACGCCAACAATGAGCAGTTCTTC. It translates to CASRTDYANNEQFF.

This rearrangement joins TRBV10-3 to TRBJ2-1; 15 nucleotides line up with TRBD2. The CDR3 is 17 amino acids. V lost 6 bases and J lost 4; bases outside the gene matches: 7. Germline V gene data show CDR1 as ENHRY and CDR2 as SYGVKD. The CDR3 reads CAIRGTSGRSEYNEQFF. The CDR3, as DNA: TGTGCCATCAGAGGGACTAGCGGGAGGTCGGAATACAATGAGCAGTTCTTC.

Remarks on this clonotype: At one boundary the junction diverges from the germline segment, which might be a read error. The J gene is TRBJ2-7, the V gene TRBV7-2; D is unresolved. The CDR3 is 14 amino acids. Germline CDR1 SGHTA, CDR2 FQGNSA. CDR3 in DNA: TGTGTCAGCAGCCCAACCTTGAGCTCCTACGAGCAGTACTTC. It yields the protein CVSSPTLSSYEQYF.

The chain employs TRBV15 and TRBJ2-5; 8 nucleotides match TRBD1. The J call may not be correct, given that the DNA end is closer to TRBJ2-7. Germline V gene sequence: CDR1 LNHNV, CDR2 YYDKDF (reference sequence). The CDR3 runs 14 residues. DNA of the CDR3: TGTGCCACCAGCACTTGGACAGGGTCCCCCGAGCAGTACTTC. Protein sequence: CATSTWTGSPEQYF.